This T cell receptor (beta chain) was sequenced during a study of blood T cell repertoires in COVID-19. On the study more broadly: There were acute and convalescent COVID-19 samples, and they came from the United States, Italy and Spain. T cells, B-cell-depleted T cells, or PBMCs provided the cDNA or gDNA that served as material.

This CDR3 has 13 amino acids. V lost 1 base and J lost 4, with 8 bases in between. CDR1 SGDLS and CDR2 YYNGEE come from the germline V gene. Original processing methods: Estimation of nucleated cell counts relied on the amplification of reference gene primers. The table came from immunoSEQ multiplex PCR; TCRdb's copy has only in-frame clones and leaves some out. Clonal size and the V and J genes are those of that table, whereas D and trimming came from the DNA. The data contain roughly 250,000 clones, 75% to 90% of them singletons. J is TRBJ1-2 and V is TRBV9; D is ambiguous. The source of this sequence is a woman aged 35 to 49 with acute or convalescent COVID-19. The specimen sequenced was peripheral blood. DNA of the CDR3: TGTGCCAGCAGCGTACCGGGAGGCTATGGCTACACCTTC. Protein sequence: CASSVPGGYGYTF. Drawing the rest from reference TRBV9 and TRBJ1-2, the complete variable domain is DSGVTQTPKHLITATGQRVTLRCSPRSGDLSVYWYQQSLDQGLQFLIQYYNGEERAKGNILERFSAQQFPDLHSELNLSSLELGDSALYFCASSVPGGYGYTFGSGTRLTVV.